The source of this TCR beta chain is a study of control samples from healthy donors and cancer patients. Only in-frame clones appear in the TCRdb table, and some are missing; sequencing was by immunoSEQ multiplex PCR. Here the sample spans tens of thousands of clones, nearly 90% being singletons. Trimming removed 7 bases at V and 8 bases at J, with 15 bases between. The CDR3 is made up of 14 amino acids. CDR1 ENHRY and CDR2 SYGVKD come from the germline V gene. The rearrangement uses TRBV10-3 and TRBJ1-6, with D possibly matching TRBD1 (5 bases). The origin of this receptor is a man in his fifties or sixties with colorectal cancer. The sequencing sample was made of PBMCs. The CDR3 sequence: CAINPGTGDSPLHF. The DNA of the CDR3 is TGTGCCATCAACCCCGGGACGGGAGATTCACCCCTCCACTTT.